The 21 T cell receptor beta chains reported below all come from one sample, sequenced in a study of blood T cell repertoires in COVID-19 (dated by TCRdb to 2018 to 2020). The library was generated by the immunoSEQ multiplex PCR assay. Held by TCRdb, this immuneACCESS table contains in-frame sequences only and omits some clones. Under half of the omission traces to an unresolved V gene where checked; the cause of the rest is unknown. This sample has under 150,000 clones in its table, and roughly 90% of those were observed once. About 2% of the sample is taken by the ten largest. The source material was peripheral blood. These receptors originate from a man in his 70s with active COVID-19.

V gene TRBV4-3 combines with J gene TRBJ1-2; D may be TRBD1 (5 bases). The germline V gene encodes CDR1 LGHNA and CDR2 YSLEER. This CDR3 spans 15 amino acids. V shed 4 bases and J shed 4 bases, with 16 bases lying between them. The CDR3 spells CASSRAPGEGYGYTF. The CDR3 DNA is TGCGCCAGCAGCCGCGCGCCGGGGGAAGGCTATGGCTACACCTTC.

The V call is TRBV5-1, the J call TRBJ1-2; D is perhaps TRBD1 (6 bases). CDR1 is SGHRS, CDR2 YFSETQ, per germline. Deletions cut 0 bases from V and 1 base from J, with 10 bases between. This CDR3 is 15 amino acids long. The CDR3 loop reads CASSLVAGVNYGYTF. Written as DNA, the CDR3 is TGCGCCAGCAGCTTGGTGGCAGGGGTTAACTATGGCTACACCTTC.

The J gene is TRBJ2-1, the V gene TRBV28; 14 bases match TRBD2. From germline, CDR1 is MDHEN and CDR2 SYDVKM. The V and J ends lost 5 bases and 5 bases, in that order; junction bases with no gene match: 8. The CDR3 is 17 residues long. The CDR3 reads CASSDGLAGGEDNEQFF. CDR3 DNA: TGTGCCAGCAGTGATGGACTAGCGGGAGGAGAAGACAATGAGCAGTTCTTC.

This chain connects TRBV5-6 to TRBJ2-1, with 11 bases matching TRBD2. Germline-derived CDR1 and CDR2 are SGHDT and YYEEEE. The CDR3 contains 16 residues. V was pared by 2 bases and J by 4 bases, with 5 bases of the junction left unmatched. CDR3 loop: CASSFTTSGGYNEQFF. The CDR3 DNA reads TGTGCCAGCAGCTTCACTACTAGCGGGGGTTACAATGAGCAGTTCTTC.

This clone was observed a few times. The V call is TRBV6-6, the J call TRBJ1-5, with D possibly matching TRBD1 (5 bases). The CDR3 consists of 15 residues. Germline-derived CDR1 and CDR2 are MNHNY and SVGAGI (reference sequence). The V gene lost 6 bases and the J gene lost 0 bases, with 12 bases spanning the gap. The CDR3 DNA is TGTGCCAGCAGCCTAGACAGCTCTAGCAATCAGCCCCAGCATTTT. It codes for CASSLDSSSNQPQHF.

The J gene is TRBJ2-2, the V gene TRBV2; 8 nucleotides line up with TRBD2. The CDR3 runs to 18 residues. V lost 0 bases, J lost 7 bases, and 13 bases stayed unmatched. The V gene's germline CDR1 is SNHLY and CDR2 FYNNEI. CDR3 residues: CASSEAPPGTRGVGELFF. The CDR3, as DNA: TGTGCCAGCAGTGAAGCTCCCCCCGGGACTAGGGGGGTCGGGGAGCTGTTTTTT.

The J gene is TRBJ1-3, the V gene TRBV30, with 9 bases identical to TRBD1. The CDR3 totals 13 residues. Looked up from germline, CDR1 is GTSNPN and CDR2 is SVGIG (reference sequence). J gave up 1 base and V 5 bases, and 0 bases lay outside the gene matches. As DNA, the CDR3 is TGTGCCTGGGGACAGGGGTCTGGAAACACCATATATTTT. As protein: CAWGQGSGNTIYF.

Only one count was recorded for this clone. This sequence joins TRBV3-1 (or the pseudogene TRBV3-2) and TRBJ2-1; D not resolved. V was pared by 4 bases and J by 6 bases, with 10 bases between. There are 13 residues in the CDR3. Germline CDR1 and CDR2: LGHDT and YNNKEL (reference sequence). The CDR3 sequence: CASSLRVGNEQFF. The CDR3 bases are TGTGCCAGCAGCCTTCGGGTCGGCAATGAGCAGTTCTTC.

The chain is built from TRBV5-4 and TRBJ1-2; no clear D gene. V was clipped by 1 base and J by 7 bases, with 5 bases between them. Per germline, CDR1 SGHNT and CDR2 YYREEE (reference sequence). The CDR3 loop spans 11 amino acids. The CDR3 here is CASSLSGGYTF. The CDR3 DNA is TGTGCCAGCAGCTTGTCAGGTGGCTACACCTTC.

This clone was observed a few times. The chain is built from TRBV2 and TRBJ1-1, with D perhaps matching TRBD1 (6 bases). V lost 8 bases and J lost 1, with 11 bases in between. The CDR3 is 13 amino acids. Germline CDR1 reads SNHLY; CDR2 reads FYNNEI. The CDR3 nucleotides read TGTGCCAGCGGACCCAGGGGGAACACTGAAGCTTTCTTT. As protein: CASGPRGNTEAFF.

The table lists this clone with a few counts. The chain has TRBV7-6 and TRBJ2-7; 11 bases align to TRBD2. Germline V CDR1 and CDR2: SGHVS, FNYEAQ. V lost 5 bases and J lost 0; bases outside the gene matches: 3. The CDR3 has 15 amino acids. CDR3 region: CASSQGLAASYEQYF. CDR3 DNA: TGTGCCAGCAGCCAGGGACTAGCGGCCTCCTACGAGCAGTACTTC.

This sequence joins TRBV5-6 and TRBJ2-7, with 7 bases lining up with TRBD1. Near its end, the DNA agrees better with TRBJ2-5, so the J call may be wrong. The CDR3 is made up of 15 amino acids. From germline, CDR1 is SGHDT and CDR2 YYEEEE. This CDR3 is CASSFRRLGGETQYF. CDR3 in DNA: TGTGCCAGCAGCTTTCGTCGGCTAGGGGGCGAGACCCAGTACTTC.

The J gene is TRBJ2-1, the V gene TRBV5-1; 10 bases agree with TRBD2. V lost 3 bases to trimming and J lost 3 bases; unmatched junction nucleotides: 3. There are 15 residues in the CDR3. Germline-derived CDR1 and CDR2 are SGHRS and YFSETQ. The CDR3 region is CASSSGLADYNEQFF. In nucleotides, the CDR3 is TGCGCCAGCAGCTCCGGACTAGCGGACTACAATGAGCAGTTCTTC.

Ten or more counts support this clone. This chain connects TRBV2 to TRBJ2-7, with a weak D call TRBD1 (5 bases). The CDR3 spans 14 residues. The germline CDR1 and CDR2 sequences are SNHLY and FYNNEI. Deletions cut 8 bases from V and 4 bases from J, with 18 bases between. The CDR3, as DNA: TGTGCCAGCTCTGGGGCGCAACCTATTTACGAGCAGTACTTC. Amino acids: CASSGAQPIYEQYF.

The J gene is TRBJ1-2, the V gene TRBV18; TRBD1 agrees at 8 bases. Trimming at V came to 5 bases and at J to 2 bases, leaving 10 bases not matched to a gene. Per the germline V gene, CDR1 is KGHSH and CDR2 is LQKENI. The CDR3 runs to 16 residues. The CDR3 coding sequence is TGTGCCAGCTCATTAAAGGACAGGGAGGGAAACTATGGCTACACCTTC. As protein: CASSLKDREGNYGYTF.

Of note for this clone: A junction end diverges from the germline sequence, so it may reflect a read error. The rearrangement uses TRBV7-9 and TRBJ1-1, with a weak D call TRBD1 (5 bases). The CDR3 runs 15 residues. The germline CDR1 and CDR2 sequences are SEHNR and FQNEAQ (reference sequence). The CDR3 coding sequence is TGTGCCAGCAGCTCGACGACAGTTCGAAGAATGAGTTTGCGCTTT. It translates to CASSSTTVRRMSLRF.

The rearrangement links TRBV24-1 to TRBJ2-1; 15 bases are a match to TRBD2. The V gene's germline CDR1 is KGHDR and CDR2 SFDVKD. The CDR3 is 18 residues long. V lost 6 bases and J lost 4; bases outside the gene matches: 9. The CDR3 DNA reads TGTGCCACCAGTTTGGGGACTAGCGGGAGGTTGAGGTACAATGAGCAGTTCTTC. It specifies CATSLGTSGRLRYNEQFF.

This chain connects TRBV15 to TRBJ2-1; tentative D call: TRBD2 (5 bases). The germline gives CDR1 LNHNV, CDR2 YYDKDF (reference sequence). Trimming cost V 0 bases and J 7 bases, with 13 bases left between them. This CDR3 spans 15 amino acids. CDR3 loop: CATSRDNFRGNEQFF. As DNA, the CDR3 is TGTGCCACCAGCAGAGATAACTTCAGAGGGAATGAGCAGTTCTTC.

CDR3 loop: CASREGQANTEAFF. The CDR3 nucleotides are TGTGCCAGCAGAGAGGGACAGGCGAACACTGAAGCTTTCTTT. V gene TRBV28 combines with J gene TRBJ1-1, with 8 bases aligning to TRBD1. Trimming cost V 6 bases and J 1 base; bases outside gene matches: 4. The CDR3 is made up of 14 amino acids. The V gene's germline CDR1 is MDHEN and CDR2 SYDVKM. Full variable domain (outside the CDR3, taken from reference TRBV28 and TRBJ1-1): DVKVTQSSRYLVKRTGEKVFLECVQDMDHENMFWYRQDPGLGLRLIYFSYDVKMKEKGDIPEGYSVSREKKERFSLILESASTNQTSMYLCASREGQANTEAFFGQGTRLTVV.

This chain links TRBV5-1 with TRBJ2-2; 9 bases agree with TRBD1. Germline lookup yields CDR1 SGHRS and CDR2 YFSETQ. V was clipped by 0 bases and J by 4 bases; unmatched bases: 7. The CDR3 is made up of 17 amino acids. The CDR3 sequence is CASSLVIGTGITGELFF. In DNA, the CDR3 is TGCGCCAGCAGCTTGGTCATCGGGACAGGGATCACCGGGGAGCTGTTTTTT. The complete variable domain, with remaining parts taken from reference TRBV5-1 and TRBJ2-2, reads KAGVTQTPRYLIKTRGQQVTLSCSPISGHRSVSWYQQTPGQGLQFLFEYFSETQRNKGNFPGRFSGRQFSNSRSEMNVSTLELGDSALYLCASSLVIGTGITGELFFGEGSRLTVL.

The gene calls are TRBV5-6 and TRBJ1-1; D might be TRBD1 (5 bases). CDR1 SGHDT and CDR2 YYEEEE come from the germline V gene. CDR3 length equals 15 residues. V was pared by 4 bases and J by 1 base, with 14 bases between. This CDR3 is CASSTPTATNTEAFF. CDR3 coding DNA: TGTGCCAGCAGCACACCGACAGCGACGAACACTGAAGCTTTCTTT.